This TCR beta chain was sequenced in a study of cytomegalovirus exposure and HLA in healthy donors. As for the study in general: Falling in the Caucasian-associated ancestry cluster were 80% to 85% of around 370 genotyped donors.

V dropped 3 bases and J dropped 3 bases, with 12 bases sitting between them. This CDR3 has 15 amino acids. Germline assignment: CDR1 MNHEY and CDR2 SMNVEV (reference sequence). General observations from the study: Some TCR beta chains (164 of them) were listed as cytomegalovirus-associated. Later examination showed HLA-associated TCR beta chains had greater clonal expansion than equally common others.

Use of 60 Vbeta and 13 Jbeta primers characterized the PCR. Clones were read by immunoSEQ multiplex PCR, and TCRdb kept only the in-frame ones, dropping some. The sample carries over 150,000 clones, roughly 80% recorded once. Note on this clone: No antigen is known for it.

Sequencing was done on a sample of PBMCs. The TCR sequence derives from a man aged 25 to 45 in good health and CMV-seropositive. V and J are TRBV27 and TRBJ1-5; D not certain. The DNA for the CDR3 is TGTGCCAGCAGTTTGCGGTTGGACTCCAATCAGCCCCAGCATTTT. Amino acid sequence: CASSLRLDSNQPQHF.